This T cell receptor (beta chain) was recovered during a study of shared clonotypes between healthy human individuals. Every contributor of samples was a Caucasian grown-up residing in Nashville, Tennessee. Notes on the study in general: About 5.2% was the fraction of naive CD4 clonotypes found shared across several donors. Naive subsets typically showed greater estimated richness than memory subsets. Sharing of clonotypes among donors was expected to vary with sequencing depth.

CDR1 is SQVTM, CDR2 ANQGSEA, per germline. V was trimmed by 3 bases and J by 11 bases, leaving 16 bases between them. CDR3 length equals 12 residues. The table came from immunoSEQ multiplex PCR; TCRdb's copy has only in-frame clones and leaves some out. The profile shows roughly 2.2 million clones, roughly 90% of them singletons. This clone was counted between two and nine times. Its antigen is unknown. V and J are TRBV29-1 and TRBJ1-1, with no clear D. The receptor was isolated from a man aged 18-30 years in good health. Some clones in this sample may be carry-over from other donors' samples. The sequenced sample consisted of naive CD4+ T cells from PBMCs. Described subset: CD45RA+ positively selected. CDR3 protein: CSVDLGGGGAFF. The CDR3 DNA follows: TGCAGCGTTGATTTAGGAGGCGGTGGCGCTTTCTTT. The full variable domain, with the rest looked up from reference TRBV29-1 and TRBJ1-1, is SAVISQKPSRDICQRGTSLTIQCQVDSQVTMMFWYRQQPGQSLTLIATANQGSEATYESGFVIDKFPISRPNLTFSTLTVSNMSPEDSSIYLCSVDLGGGGAFFGQGTRLTVV.